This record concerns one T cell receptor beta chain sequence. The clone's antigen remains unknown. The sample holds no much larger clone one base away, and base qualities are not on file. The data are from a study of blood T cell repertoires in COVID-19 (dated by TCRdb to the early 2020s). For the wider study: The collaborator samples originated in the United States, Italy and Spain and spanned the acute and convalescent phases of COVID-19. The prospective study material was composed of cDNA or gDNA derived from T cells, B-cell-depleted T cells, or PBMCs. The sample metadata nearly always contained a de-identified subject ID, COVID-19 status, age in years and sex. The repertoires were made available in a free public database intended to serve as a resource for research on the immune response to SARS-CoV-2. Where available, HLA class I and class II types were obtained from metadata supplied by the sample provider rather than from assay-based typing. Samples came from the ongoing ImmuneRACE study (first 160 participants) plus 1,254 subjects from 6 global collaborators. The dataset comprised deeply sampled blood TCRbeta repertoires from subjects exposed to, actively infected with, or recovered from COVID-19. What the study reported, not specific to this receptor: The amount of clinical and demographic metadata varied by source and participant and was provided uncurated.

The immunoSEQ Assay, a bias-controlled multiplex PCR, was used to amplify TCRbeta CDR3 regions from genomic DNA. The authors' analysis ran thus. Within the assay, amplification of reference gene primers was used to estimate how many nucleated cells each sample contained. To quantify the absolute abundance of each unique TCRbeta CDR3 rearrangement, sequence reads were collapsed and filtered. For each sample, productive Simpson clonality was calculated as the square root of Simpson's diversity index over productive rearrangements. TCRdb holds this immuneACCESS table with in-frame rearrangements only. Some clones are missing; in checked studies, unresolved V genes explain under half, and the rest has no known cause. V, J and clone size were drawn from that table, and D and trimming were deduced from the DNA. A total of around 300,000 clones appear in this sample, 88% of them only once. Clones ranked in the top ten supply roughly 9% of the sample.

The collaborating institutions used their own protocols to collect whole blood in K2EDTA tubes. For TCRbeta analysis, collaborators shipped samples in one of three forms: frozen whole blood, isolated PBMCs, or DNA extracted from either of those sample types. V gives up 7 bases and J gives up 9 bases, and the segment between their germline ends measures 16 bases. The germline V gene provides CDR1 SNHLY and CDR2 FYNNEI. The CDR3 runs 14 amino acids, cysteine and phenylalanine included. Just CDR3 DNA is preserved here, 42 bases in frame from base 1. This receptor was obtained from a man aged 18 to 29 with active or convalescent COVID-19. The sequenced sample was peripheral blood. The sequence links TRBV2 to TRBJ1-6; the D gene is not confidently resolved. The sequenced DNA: TGTGCCAGCAACCTAGCTATCCAGAGTTCACCCCTCCACTTT. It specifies CASNLAIQSSPLHF.